This TCR beta chain was obtained from a study of blood T cell repertoires in COVID-19. V lost 2 bases to trimming and J lost 2 bases; unmatched junction nucleotides: 6. CDR1 and CDR2 from the germline V gene are SGHTA and FQGTGA. The CDR3 contains 17 residues. Per the study methods: By means of reference gene primer amplification, nucleated cell counts were estimated. Libraries were prepared by immunoSEQ multiplex PCR; TCRdb keeps only in-frame clonotypes and omits some of them. The DNA was the basis for D and trimming; V, J and clone size are from that table. This table holds 230,000 or so clones, roughly 89% found once.

The rearrangement joins TRBV7-3 to TRBJ2-1; TRBD1 matches 10 bases. Sequencing was performed on peripheral blood. The clonotype was recovered from a woman in her forties who had recovered from COVID-19. DNA of the CDR3: TGTGCCAGCAGCTTAGGGGGGACAGGGGCCGCCTACAATGAGCAGTTCTTC. Translation gives CASSLGGTGAAYNEQFF. Full variable domain (rest looked up from reference TRBV7-3 and TRBJ2-1): GAGVSQTPSNKVTEKGKYVELRCDPISGHTALYWYRQSLGQGPEFLIYFQGTGAADDSGLPNDRFFAVRPEGSVSTLKIQRTERGDSAVYLCASSLGGTGAAYNEQFFGPGTRLTVL.